These 4 T cell receptor beta chains were all obtained from the same sample, sequenced in a study of cytomegalovirus exposure and HLA in healthy donors. PCR employed 60 Vbeta and 13 Jbeta primers. TCRdb's copy holds only in-frame clones and misses some; the assay was immunoSEQ multiplex PCR. The data contain around 80,000 clones, around 62% of them seen just once; the ten biggest clones take up 4.4%. The specimen was PBMCs. The receptors originated from a male donor in good health and CMV-seropositive.

The gene calls are TRBV19 and TRBJ1-2, with 9 bases matching TRBD1. The V gene's germline CDR1 is LNHDA and CDR2 SQIVND (reference sequence). V lost 7 bases and J lost 8; bases outside the gene matches: 11. The CDR3 is 14 amino acids. Written as DNA, the CDR3 is TGTGCCAGTAAGGTTCCGAGGGACAGGGTCGGCTACACCTTC. Its protein product is CASKVPRDRVGYTF.

The chain employs TRBV9 and TRBJ2-2; 7 bases align to TRBD2. The germline V gene encodes CDR1 SGDLS and CDR2 YYNGEE. J lost 7 bases, V lost 2 bases, and 5 bases had no gene match. The CDR3 length is 14 residues. The DNA of the CDR3 is TGTGCCAGCAGCGTGGGAGGGCCCGTCGGGGAGCTGTTTTTT. Its protein product is CASSVGGPVGELFF.

This clone turned up a few times. The chain is built from TRBV18 and TRBJ2-5; D is perhaps TRBD2 (6 bases). The CDR3 contains 16 residues. CDR1 and CDR2 (germline): KGHSH, LQKENI. Trimming removed 1 base from V and 1 base from J, with 13 bases in between. In DNA form, the CDR3 reads TGTGCCAGCTCACCACTTCCCGGGACTTTCCAAGAGACCCAGTACTTC. Its translation: CASSPLPGTFQETQYF.

This chain links TRBV29-1 with TRBJ1-3; possibly TRBD1 for D (6 bases). Trimming stripped 3 bases from V and 2 bases from J, with 11 bases between. This CDR3 region has 14 residues. Per germline, CDR1 SQVTM and CDR2 ANQGSEA. CDR3 in DNA: TGCAGCGTTGATTCCAGGGGCCCTGGAAACACCATATATTTT. Protein: CSVDSRGPGNTIYF.